The present entry profiles one TCR beta chain with its context. TCRdb reprocessed the RT-PCR reads via MiXCR and lists one record per CDR3 protein. The table has 920,000 or so distinct CDR3 sequences, roughly 18% seen once. This sample stems from a study of patients and donors after allogeneic stem cell transplantation. V lost 5 bases, J lost 0 bases, and 10 bases stayed unmatched. The CDR3 runs to 18 residues. The germline V gene encodes CDR1 SGHAT and CDR2 FQDESV (reference sequence). The sequencing sample was made of blood, either unsorted or a sorted T cell fraction (not recorded which). The chain recombines TRBV11-1 with TRBJ1-1, with 12 bases fitting TRBD1. The receptor comes from a human donor who was either an allogeneic HSCT recipient or a stem cell or donor lymphocyte infusion donor (not recorded which). It is not recorded whose cells these are; they may come from a transplant donor. For the CDR3, the DNA is TGTGCCAGCAGCCGAGACCGGGACAGGGGGCGGGTGAACACTGAAGCTTTCTTT. This codes for CASSRDRDRGRVNTEAFF.